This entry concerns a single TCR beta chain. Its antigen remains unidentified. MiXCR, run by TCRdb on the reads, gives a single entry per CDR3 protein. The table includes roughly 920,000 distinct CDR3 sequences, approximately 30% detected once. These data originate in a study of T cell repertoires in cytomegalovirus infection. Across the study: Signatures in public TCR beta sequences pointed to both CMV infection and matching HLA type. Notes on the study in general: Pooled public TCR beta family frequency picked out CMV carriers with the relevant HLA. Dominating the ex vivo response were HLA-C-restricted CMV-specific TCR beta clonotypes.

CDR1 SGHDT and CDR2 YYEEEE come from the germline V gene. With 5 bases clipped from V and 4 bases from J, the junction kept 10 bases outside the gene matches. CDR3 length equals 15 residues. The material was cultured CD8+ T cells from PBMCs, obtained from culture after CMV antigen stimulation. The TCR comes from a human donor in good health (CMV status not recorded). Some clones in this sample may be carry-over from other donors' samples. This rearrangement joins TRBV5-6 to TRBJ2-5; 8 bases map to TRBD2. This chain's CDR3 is CASSTTGGAGETQYF. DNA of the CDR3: TGTGCCAGCAGTACGACCGGGGGGGCTGGAGAGACCCAGTACTTC.